This TCR beta chain is drawn from a study of blood T cell repertoires in COVID-19. Overall study context: The analysed material was cDNA or gDNA that came from T cells, B-cell-depleted T cells, or PBMCs.

Trimming removed 5 bases from V and 4 bases from J, with 11 bases in between. The CDR3 runs to 13 residues. CDR1 MDHEN and CDR2 SYDVKM come from the germline V gene. In Seattle, patients joined the study during active infection and were tracked longitudinally. The authors' processing: The assay estimated nucleated cells by amplifying reference gene primers. The table came from immunoSEQ multiplex PCR; TCRdb's copy has only in-frame clones and leaves some out. V and J calls and clone size follow that table, whereas D and trimming were derived from the DNA. The sample has a few hundred thousand clones, more than 70% seen once.

This chain joins TRBV28 and TRBJ1-2; no firm D call. The sequence derives from a woman in her twenties or thirties with COVID-19, enrolled during active disease. The material sequenced was peripheral blood. CDR3 sequence reads: CASSRTEGYGYTF. CDR3 nucleotides: TGTGCCAGCAGTCGGACGGAGGGCTATGGCTACACCTTC.